This entry lists 3 T cell receptor beta chains sequenced from one sample in a study of blood T cell repertoires in COVID-19. The table came from immunoSEQ multiplex PCR; TCRdb's copy has only in-frame clones and leaves some out. This sample has about 160,000 clones; approximately 77% occur once, and the top ten carry approximately 10%. The sample was peripheral blood. The receptor source for this set is a woman of 80 years or more with active or convalescent COVID-19.

The genes are TRBV27 and TRBJ2-1, with TRBD1 matching 7 bases. The germline V gene has CDR1 MNHEY and CDR2 SMNVEV (reference sequence). The CDR3 runs to 14 residues. J gave up 6 bases and V 4 bases, and 6 bases lay outside the gene matches. CDR3: CASSYDRAGNEQFF. Written as DNA, the CDR3 is TGTGCCAGCAGTTATGACAGGGCGGGCAATGAGCAGTTCTTC.

The CDR3 loop is CASSWDSISSGNTIYF. In DNA form, the CDR3 reads TGCGCCAGCAGCTGGGACAGTATTAGCTCTGGAAACACCATATATTTT. The chain recombines TRBV5-1 with TRBJ1-3, with 7 bases fitting TRBD1. Per germline, CDR1 SGHRS and CDR2 YFSETQ. Germline trimming cut 3 bases from V and 0 bases from J; bases unmatched to any gene: 6. This CDR3 spans 16 amino acids.

The chain is built from TRBV2 and TRBJ2-3; 14 positions agree with TRBD2. The germline CDR1 and CDR2 sequences are SNHLY and FYNNEI. This CDR3 comprises 14 residues. The V segment lost 6 bases and the J segment 5 bases; nucleotides outside the gene matches: 1. The CDR3 DNA sequence: TGTGCCAGCAGGGGACTAGCGGGAGTAGATACGCAGTATTTT. Encoded protein: CASRGLAGVDTQYF.